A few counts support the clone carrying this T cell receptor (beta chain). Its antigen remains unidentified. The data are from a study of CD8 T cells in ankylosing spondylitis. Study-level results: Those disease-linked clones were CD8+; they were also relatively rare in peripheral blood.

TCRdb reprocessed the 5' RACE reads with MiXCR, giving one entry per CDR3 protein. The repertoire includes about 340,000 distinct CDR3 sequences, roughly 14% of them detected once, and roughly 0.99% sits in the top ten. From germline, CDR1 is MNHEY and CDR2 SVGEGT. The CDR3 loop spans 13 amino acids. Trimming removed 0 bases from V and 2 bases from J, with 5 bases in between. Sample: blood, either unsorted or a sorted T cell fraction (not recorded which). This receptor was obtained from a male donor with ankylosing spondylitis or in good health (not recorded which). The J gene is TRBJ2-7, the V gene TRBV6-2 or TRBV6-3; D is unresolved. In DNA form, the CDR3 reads TGTGCCAGCAGTTACTCGAAAGCCTACGAGCAGTACTTC. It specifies CASSYSKAYEQYF.